This is a list of T cell receptor beta chains from one sample in a study of shared T cell receptors in the human thymus. TCRdb's copy holds only in-frame clones and misses some; the assay was immunoSEQ multiplex PCR. The table shows hundreds of thousands of clones, with approximately 85% occurring only once. These same data were also listed under a study on human thymus T cells.

Sequences were obtained from thymocytes. The receptors were gathered from a girl less than two years old with a congenital heart defect. Both conserved end residues are part of each CDR3. D genes are given only for firm matches. Clone size is stated in some rows and not others, as once, few, many or a class when expanded.

v_gene	d_gene	j_gene	abundance	CDR3aa	CDR3nt
TRBV5-1	TRBD1	TRBJ2-7	NA	CASSQTKTGENEQYF	TGCGCCAGCAGCCAGACTAAGACAGGGGAAAACGAGCAGTACTTC
TRBV7-9	NA	TRBJ2-7	NA	CASSRTGTGECLREQYF	TGTGCCAGCAGCCGGACAGGCACGGGGGAATGTCTGCGCGAGCAGTACTTC
TRBV27	NA	TRBJ1-2	NA	CASSLSKPVRSSYTF	TGTGCCAGCAGTTTATCGAAGCCAGTGAGGTCGAGCTACACCTTC
TRBV29-1	NA	TRBJ2-3	NA	CSGEGGPPDTQYF	TGCAGCGGGGAGGGGGGACCCCCAGATACGCAGTATTTT
TRBV20-1	NA	TRBJ1-3	NA	CSAECGNTIYF	TGCAGTGCTGAGTGTGGAAACACCATATATTTT
TRBV19	TRBD1	TRBJ1-2	NA	CASTHARGQAELYGYTF	TGTGCCAGTACCCACGCCCGAGGACAGGCCGAATTATATGGCTACACCTTC
TRBV7-9	NA	TRBJ1-1	NA	CASSESVGGRGTEAFF	TGTGCCAGCAGCGAATCTGTGGGTGGGAGGGGGACTGAAGCTTTCTTT
TRBV6-1	NA	TRBJ1-1	NA	CASSPIRDPREAFF	TGTGCCAGCAGCCCCATCAGGGATCCTCGGGAAGCTTTCTTT
TRBV10-2	TRBD1	TRBJ1-1	NA	CASSFNRGNTEAFF	TGCGCCAGCAGTTTTAACAGGGGGAACACTGAAGCTTTCTTT
TRBV5-1	NA	TRBJ2-3	NA	CASSLARLTDTQYF	TGCGCCAGCAGCTTGGCCAGGCTGACAGATACGCAGTATTTT
TRBV25-1	TRBD1	TRBJ1-2	NA	CASSDPRGPVGYTF	TGTGCCAGCAGTGATCCCAGGGGGCCCGTTGGCTACACCTTC
TRBV5-5	NA	TRBJ2-5	NA	CASNDWAKPETQYF	TGTGCCAGCAACGATTGGGCGAAGCCGGAGACCCAGTACTTC
TRBV4-1	TRBD1	TRBJ2-1	NA	CASSPGGHEQFF	TGCGCCAGCAGCCCAGGGGGACATGAGCAGTTCTTC
TRBV18	TRBD1	TRBJ1-2	NA	CASSPPGTGAEGYTF	TGTGCCAGCTCACCCCCCGGGACAGGGGCTGAAGGCTACACCTTC
TRBV11-2	TRBD1	TRBJ1-1	NA	CASSFSLRGPGTEAFF	TGTGCCAGCAGCTTTAGCCTTAGGGGGCCGGGCACTGAAGCTTTCTTT
TRBV27	NA	TRBJ1-6	NA	CASSSGHSPLHF	TGTGCTAGCAGCTCAGGCCATTCACCCCTCCACTTT
TRBV5-4	NA	TRBJ2-7	few	CASSLDSLSYEQYF	TGTGCCAGCAGCCTGGACAGCCTATCCTACGAGCAGTACTTC
TRBV20-1	NA	TRBJ1-2	NA	CSAIPDYGYTF	TGCAGTGCGATTCCAGATTATGGCTACACCTTC
TRBV5-6	TRBD1	TRBJ1-4	NA	CASSPQGQGAGANEKLFF	TGTGCCAGCAGCCCCCAGGGACAGGGGGCGGGAGCTAATGAAAAACTGTTTTTT
TRBV9	TRBD1	TRBJ1-3	NA	CASSARRGQQSSGNTIYF	TGTGCCAGCAGCGCGAGACGGGGACAGCAGTCCTCTGGAAACACCATATATTTT
TRBV5-8	TRBD2	TRBJ2-7	NA	CASLLGSGGNTYEQYF	TGTGCCAGCTTACTGGGTAGCGGGGGGAATACCTACGAGCAGTACTTC
TRBV4-1	NA	TRBJ2-3	NA	CASSQEVVWGVGTDTQYF	TGCGCCAGCAGCCAAGAAGTCGTTTGGGGCGTCGGCACAGATACGCAGTATTTT
TRBV27	NA	TRBJ1-1	NA	CASIGRNALSGMNTEAFF	TGTGCCAGCATCGGACGGAATGCACTAAGCGGGATGAACACTGAAGCTTTCTTT
TRBV7-6	TRBD2	TRBJ2-1	NA	CASSLRLAGSSYNEQFF	TGTGCCAGCAGCTTAAGGCTAGCGGGGAGCTCCTACAATGAGCAGTTCTTC
TRBV4-1	NA	TRBJ2-3	few	CASHPGTFFSTDTQYF	TGCGCCAGTCACCCGGGAACTTTCTTTAGCACAGATACGCAGTATTTT
TRBV2	TRBD2	TRBJ2-3	NA	CASTSGGADTQYF	TGTGCCAGCACCTCGGGGGGGGCAGATACGCAGTATTTT
TRBV18	TRBD1	TRBJ1-2	NA	CASSRGQGAGYGYTF	TGTGCCAGCTCGCGGGGACAGGGGGCGGGCTATGGCTACACCTTC
TRBV19	TRBD1	TRBJ1-5	NA	CASTRTGMGQPQHF	TGTGCCAGTACCCGGACAGGGATGGGTCAGCCCCAGCATTTT
TRBV2	TRBD1	TRBJ2-5	NA	CASSEEQGALETQYF	TGTGCCAGCAGTGAAGAACAGGGGGCCTTGGAGACCCAGTACTTC
TRBV2	NA	TRBJ2-7	NA	CASREKGAPGDEQYF	TGTGCCAGCAGGGAAAAGGGGGCACCGGGGGACGAGCAGTACTTC
TRBV5-6	TRBD1	TRBJ1-4	few	CASSLRQGNEKLFF	TGTGCCAGCAGCCTCCGACAGGGGAATGAAAAACTGTTTTTT
TRBV5-1	NA	TRBJ2-3	NA	CASSLSQFIPDTQYF	TGCGCCAGCAGCTTGTCCCAGTTTATCCCAGATACGCAGTATTTT
TRBV14	NA	TRBJ2-2	NA	CASSVQGIYTGELFF	TGTGCCAGCAGCGTTCAGGGCATCTACACCGGGGAGCTGTTTTTT
TRBV12-5	TRBD1	TRBJ2-7	NA	CASGLVPHRGSYEQYF	TGTGCTAGTGGTTTGGTACCGCACAGGGGGTCCTACGAGCAGTACTTC
TRBV18	TRBD1	TRBJ1-1	NA	CASSPGQGQTEAFF	TGTGCCAGCTCACCAGGACAGGGGCAAACTGAAGCTTTCTTT
TRBV7-6	NA	TRBJ2-7	few	CASSPIWTATTYEQYF	TGTGCCAGCAGCCCGATATGGACAGCAACGACCTACGAGCAGTACTTC
TRBV6-5	NA	TRBJ2-3	NA	CASSYSAGVGTDTQYF	TGTGCCAGCAGTTACTCCGCAGGGGTCGGCACAGATACGCAGTATTTT
TRBV6-1	NA	TRBJ1-2	NA	CASSEDSRGYTF	TGTGCCAGCAGTGAAGACAGCCGGGGCTACACCTTC
TRBV7-9	TRBD1	TRBJ2-7	NA	CASSSDRESSEQYF	TGTGCCAGCAGCTCCGACAGGGAGTCGTCCGAGCAGTACTTC
TRBV29-1	NA	TRBJ2-7	NA	CSVGLDSSYEQYF	TGCAGCGTTGGATTGGACTCTTCCTACGAGCAGTACTTC
TRBV2	NA	TRBJ1-6	once	CASTDRFRVSSYNSPLHF	TGTGCCAGCACAGATCGTTTCAGGGTGAGCTCCTATAATTCCCCCCTCCACTTT
TRBV5-6	NA	TRBJ1-4	few	CASSLVGEHEKLFF	TGTGCCAGCAGCTTGGTAGGGGAACATGAAAAACTGTTTTTT
TRBV5-1	TRBD1	TRBJ1-1	few	CASSQETGVNTEAFF	TGCGCCAGCAGCCAAGAGACAGGGGTTAACACTGAAGCTTTCTTT
TRBV12-5	NA	TRBJ1-2	NA	CASGLSEGAINYGYTF	TGTGCTAGTGGTTTGTCTGAGGGCGCGATCAACTATGGCTACACCTTC
TRBV28	TRBD1	TRBJ1-1	NA	CASTLYRGQGQTEAFF	TGTGCCAGCACTCTATACAGGGGACAGGGGCAAACTGAAGCTTTCTTT
TRBV14	NA	TRBJ2-7	NA	CASSQEGGSDSYEQYF	TGTGCCAGCAGCCAAGAAGGAGGGTCCGACTCCTACGAGCAGTACTTC
TRBV18	NA	TRBJ1-1	NA	CASSPSRVVDTEAFF	TGTGCCAGCTCACCCTCGAGGGTTGTAGACACTGAAGCTTTCTTT
TRBV12-2	NA	TRBJ1-2	NA	CASRFRFAQMSIKLGGYTF	TGTGCAAGTCGCTTCCGCTTTGCACAGATGTCAATTAAATTGGGTGGCTACACCTTC
TRBV4-3	NA	TRBJ2-5	NA	CASSRGETQYF	TGCGCCAGCAGCCGCGGGGAGACCCAGTACTTC
TRBV29-1	NA	TRBJ1-4	NA	CSVGYHMGGNEKLFF	TGCAGCGTTGGGTATCATATGGGGGGAAATGAAAAACTGTTTTTT
TRBV29-1	TRBD1	TRBJ1-2	NA	CSVEPRGDGYTF	TGCAGCGTTGAACCCAGGGGGGATGGCTACACCTTC
TRBV10-2	NA	TRBJ1-6	few	CASNQIQGSYNSPLHF	TGCGCCAGCAACCAAATCCAGGGTTCCTATAATTCACCCCTCCACTTT
TRBV28	NA	TRBJ2-7	once	CASSFVSSYEQYF	TGTGCCAGCAGTTTCGTGAGCTCCTACGAGCAGTACTTC
TRBV29-1	TRBD2	TRBJ2-1	NA	CSVDGLGDEQFF	TGCAGCGTGGACGGACTAGGCGATGAGCAGTTCTTC
TRBV7-6	NA	TRBJ2-7	NA	CASSTRPGLDEQYF	TGTGCCAGCTCCACCCGGCCAGGGTTAGACGAGCAGTACTTC